This T cell receptor beta chain was retrieved from a study of blood T cell repertoires in COVID-19. Study in general: COVID-19 samples, acute and convalescent, were from the United States, Italy and Spain. In each case, the material was cDNA or gDNA derived from T cells, B-cell-depleted T cells, or PBMCs.

Per the authors' pipeline: Cell counts per sample came from amplifying reference gene primers. Repertoires were generated with immunoSEQ multiplex PCR, while TCRdb's copy carries only in-frame clones and drops some. V and J calls and clone size come straight from that table; D and trimming were deduced from the DNA. Among hundreds of thousands of clones, around 82% were seen once, and the ten largest hold 3% to 4.5%. Germline CDR1 reads KGHSH; CDR2 reads LQKENI. The ends lost 3 bases at V and 4 bases at J; junction bases unmatched: 7. This CDR3 is 16 amino acids long. This chain connects TRBV18 to TRBJ1-2; 11 nucleotides match TRBD1. The sample taken for sequencing was peripheral blood. The receptor comes from an elderly woman with acute or convalescent COVID-19. DNA for the CDR3: TGTGCCAGCTCACCGGACAGGGGGCGCATCATCTATGGCTACACCTTC. Translated, it gives CASSPDRGRIIYGYTF.